Below are 7 T cell receptor beta chains sequenced from a single sample in a study of control samples from healthy donors and cancer patients. Method: immunoSEQ multiplex PCR; TCRdb's copy keeps in-frame clones and lacks some. The sample yields 90,000 to 110,000 clones, about 80% seen once. Sample: blood. The receptors originated from a woman aged 45-65 years in good health.

This chain links TRBV4-2 with TRBJ1-6, with TRBD1 matching over 10 bases. V gave up 5 bases and J gave up 8 bases; unmatched junction bases: 3. The CDR3 has 14 residues. Germline CDR1 reads LGHNA; CDR2 reads YNFKEQ. CDR3 protein: CASSYGTGDSPLHF. The CDR3 bases are TGTGCCAGCAGCTATGGGACAGGGGATTCACCCCTCCACTTT.

This clone appeared a single time. The chain joins TRBV7-2 to TRBJ1-2; TRBD1 might be the D (5 bases). Germline CDR1 SGHTA, CDR2 FQGNSA. Deletions cut 1 base from V and 3 bases from J, with 15 bases between. The CDR3 spans 16 residues. CDR3 nucleotides: TGTGCCAGCAGCTTAGAAGCACGGGGCCTGGACTATGGCTACACCTTC. This translates into CASSLEARGLDYGYTF.

The V and J genes are TRBV11-3 and TRBJ2-2; D may correspond to TRBD1 or TRBD2 (5 bases each). The CDR3 runs to 15 residues. Germline V gene lookup returns CDR1 SGHNT and CDR2 YENEEA. Trimming took 6 bases from V and 7 from J, leaving 18 bases between them. CDR3 amino acids: CASRGDASSFGELFF. The CDR3 DNA reads TGTGCCAGCAGGGGGGACGCTAGTTCATTCGGGGAGCTGTTTTTT.

V and J are TRBV24-1 and TRBJ1-2; D gene unclear. V lost 4 bases and J lost 4, with 6 bases in between. The CDR3 has 12 amino acids. Germline V gene lookup returns CDR1 KGHDR and CDR2 SFDVKD. CDR3 bases: TGTGCCACCAGTGAGGGCCCCTATGGCTACACCTTC. This sequence encodes CATSEGPYGYTF.

This chain links TRBV5-6 with TRBJ2-5; maybe TRBD1 (6 bases). CDR1 and CDR2 from the germline V gene are SGHDT and YYEEEE. This CDR3 is built from 16 residues. Trimming stripped 1 base from V and 7 bases from J, with 20 bases between. CDR3 in DNA: TGTGCCAGCAGCTTGACATCGGGGACAACCCCTGCGACCCAGTACTTC. This codes for CASSLTSGTTPATQYF.

The rearrangement joins TRBV5-1 to TRBJ2-3; 14 nucleotides match TRBD2. The germline V gene has CDR1 SGHRS and CDR2 YFSETQ. The ends lost 3 bases at V and 3 bases at J; junction bases unmatched: 6. CDR3 length: 17 amino acids. The CDR3 spells CASSSWTSGGRTDTQYF. CDR3 bases: TGCGCCAGCAGCTCCTGGACTAGCGGGGGGCGTACAGATACGCAGTATTTT.

This clone was seen only once. This chain uses TRBV6-2 or TRBV6-3 with TRBJ1-2; weak D call: TRBD1 (6 bases). Trimming took 5 bases from V and 2 from J, leaving 12 bases between them. The CDR3 sequence is 14 residues long. Per germline, CDR1 MNHEY and CDR2 SVGEGT. In nucleotides, the CDR3 is TGTGCCAGCAGTATGACGACAGGAAACTATGGCTACACCTTC. It translates to CASSMTTGNYGYTF.